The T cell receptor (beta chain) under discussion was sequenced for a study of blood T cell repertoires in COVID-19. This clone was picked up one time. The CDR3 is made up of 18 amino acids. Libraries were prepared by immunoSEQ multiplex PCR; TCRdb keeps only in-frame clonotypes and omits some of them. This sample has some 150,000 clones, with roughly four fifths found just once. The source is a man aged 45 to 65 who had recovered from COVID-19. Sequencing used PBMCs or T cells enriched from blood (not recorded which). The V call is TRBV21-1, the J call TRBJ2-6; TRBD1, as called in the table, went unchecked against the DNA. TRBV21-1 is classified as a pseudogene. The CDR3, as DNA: TGTGCCAGCAGCTCCTACAGGGGGACGAGCTCTGGGGCCAACGTCCTGACTTTC. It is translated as CASSSYRGTSSGANVLTF.